The 26 T cell receptor beta chains below were found in one sample sequenced in a study of T cell repertoires in cytomegalovirus infection. TCRdb used MiXCR to reprocess the reads, holding one entry per CDR3 protein. The sample contains roughly 250,000 distinct CDR3 sequences, about 12% of which appear only once. The source material was PBMCs. These TCRs come from a human donor in good health (CMV status not recorded). Some clones in this sample may be carry-over from other donors' samples.

This clonotype came up many times. The genes are TRBV7-3 and TRBJ1-2; D is uncertain. The CDR3 is 16 amino acids. The germline gives CDR1 SGHTA, CDR2 FQGTGA. V was cut by 5 bases and J by 2 bases, with 18 bases left in between. This CDR3 is CASSQGPGIQNYGYTF. For the CDR3, the DNA is TGTGCCAGCAGCCAAGGGCCGGGCATTCAGAACTATGGCTACACCTTC. Full variable domain (rest looked up from reference TRBV7-3 and TRBJ1-2): GAGVSQTPSNKVTEKGKYVELRCDPISGHTALYWYRQSLGQGPEFLIYFQGTGAADDSGLPNDRFFAVRPEGSVSTLKIQRTERGDSAVYLCASSQGPGIQNYGYTFGSGTRLTVV.

This clonotype was counted many times. The gene calls are TRBV11-2 and TRBJ2-3; TRBD1 or TRBD2 may be the D gene (5 bases each). The CDR3 extends over 16 amino acids. With 1 base removed from V and 1 base from J, the gap between germline ends came to 12 bases. Germline V gene sequence: CDR1 SGHAT, CDR2 FQNNGV. The CDR3 is CASSLVGQGGTDTQYF. The CDR3 nucleotides are TGTGCCAGCAGCTTAGTGGGTCAGGGAGGCACAGATACGCAGTATTTT.

This clonotype was counted at least ten times. The genes are TRBV7-2 and TRBJ2-5, with a possible D match to TRBD1 (5 bases). V lost 1 base and J 3 bases, leaving 12 bases between the germline ends. Per germline, CDR1 SGHTA and CDR2 FQGNSA. The CDR3 is 15 amino acids. The CDR3 spells CASSLVGHGEETQYF. The CDR3 region has the DNA TGTGCCAGCAGCTTAGTGGGGCATGGGGAAGAGACCCAGTACTTC.

V and J are TRBV7-9 and TRBJ1-1, with D possibly being TRBD1 (6 bases). V was shortened by 1 base and J by 11 bases, with 11 bases between the two germline ends. The CDR3 sequence is 12 residues long. Germline CDR1 SEHNR, CDR2 FQNEAQ (reference sequence). CDR3 in amino acids: CASSLGLGAAFF. The CDR3 region has the DNA TGTGCCAGCAGCTTAGGGCTGGGGGCTGCTTTCTTT.

This clonotype came up many times. The rearrangement links TRBV7-2 to TRBJ1-2; no reliable D call. This CDR3 has 15 amino acids. V was shortened by 0 bases and J by 5 bases, with 13 bases between the two germline ends. Per the germline V gene, CDR1 is SGHTA and CDR2 is FQGNSA. The CDR3 spells CASSLAPEMGYGYTF. The CDR3 DNA follows: TGTGCCAGCAGCTTAGCTCCAGAAATGGGATATGGCTACACCTTC.

This clonotype was counted a few times. The rearrangement joins TRBV5-1 to TRBJ2-4; 7 positions match TRBD1. The CDR3 loop spans 16 amino acids. CDR1 and CDR2 from the germline V gene are SGHRS and YFSETQ. The trim removed 4 bases at V and 1 base at J, leaving 8 bases unmatched. CDR3 in amino acids: CASSRDSSWAKNIQYF. The CDR3 DNA follows: TGCGCCAGCAGCCGGGACAGTAGTTGGGCCAAAAACATTCAGTACTTC.

This clonotype was counted a few times. The chain employs TRBV10-3 and TRBJ2-5; TRBD2 might be the D (6 bases). The germline CDR1 and CDR2 sequences are ENHRY and SYGVKD. The V end was cut by 7 bases, the J end by 5 bases, with 17 bases between. CDR3 length: 14 amino acids. In nucleotides, the CDR3 is TGTGCCATCACCGCGGGACTCTCGGGGGAGACCCAGTACTTC. Its translation: CAITAGLSGETQYF.

The sample holds many counts of this clonotype. The rearrangement uses TRBV7-2 and TRBJ2-5; 7 bases map to TRBD2. The CDR3 spans 14 residues. Germline CDR1 reads SGHTA; CDR2 reads FQGNSA. V was pared by 0 bases and J by 4 bases, with 2 bases of the junction left unmatched. CDR3 protein: CASSLAGGSETQYF. CDR3 in DNA: TGTGCCAGCAGCTTAGCGGGGGGGTCAGAGACCCAGTACTTC. The entire variable domain, with the rest obtained from reference TRBV7-2 and TRBJ2-5, is as follows: GAGVSQSPSNKVTEKGKDVELRCDPISGHTALYWYRQSLGQGLEFLIYFQGNSAPDKSGLPSDRFSAERTGGSVSTLTIQRTQQEDSAVYLCASSLAGGSETQYFGPGTRLLVL.

This chain connects TRBV6-6 to TRBJ1-1; no reliable D call. The CDR3 is 14 residues long. V lost 2 bases and J lost 5, with 12 bases in between. Germline V gene data show CDR1 as MNHNY and CDR2 as SVGAGI (reference sequence). CDR3 sequence reads: CASSYGVSGTEAFF. The CDR3 DNA reads as TGTGCCAGCAGTTACGGGGTGTCGGGGACTGAAGCTTTCTTT.

The rearrangement links TRBV19 to TRBJ2-1; 10 bases match TRBD1. The CDR3 has 18 amino acids. V shed 5 bases, J shed 6 bases, and the junction held 16 bases outside the gene matches. The germline CDR1 and CDR2 sequences are LNHDA and SQIVND (reference sequence). The CDR3 loop is CASSFGTGAGGGSNEQFF. The CDR3 nucleotides read TGTGCCAGTAGTTTTGGGACAGGGGCTGGTGGGGGGAGCAATGAGCAGTTCTTC.

This clonotype was found many times. J is TRBJ1-2 and V is TRBV7-2, with TRBD1 matching over 12 bases. Losses at the gene ends were 5 bases for V and 2 bases for J; bases not matched to a gene: 9. The CDR3 is 17 amino acids. The germline V gene encodes CDR1 SGHTA and CDR2 FQGNSA. The CDR3 protein is CASSPSLGTGGNYGYTF. For the CDR3, the DNA is TGTGCCAGCAGCCCTAGCCTCGGGACAGGGGGCAACTATGGCTACACCTTC.

This clonotype was seen many times. The rearrangement joins TRBV12-3 or TRBV12-4 to TRBJ2-1, with D uncertain. The CDR3 has 14 residues. Trimming shortened V by 10 bases and J by 4 bases, and 17 bases separated the two germline ends. Written as DNA, the CDR3 is TGTGCCACCGCCGGATTGGCGGAGTACAATGAGCAGTTCTTC. Its protein product is CATAGLAEYNEQFF.

This clonotype appeared a few times. The genes are TRBV6-2 or TRBV6-3 and TRBJ1-5; D is undetermined. The CDR3 totals 13 residues. Trimming took 2 bases from V and 7 from J, leaving 9 bases between them. Germline assignment: CDR1 MNHEY and CDR2 SVGEGT. The CDR3 protein is CASSYAPPQPQHF. The CDR3 DNA sequence: TGTGCCAGCAGTTACGCCCCCCCCCAGCCCCAGCATTTT.

A few counts support this clonotype. This may arise from a read error, as a much more abundant clone is one base away. V is TRBV6-5 and J is TRBJ1-2; D may be TRBD1 (5 bases). The ends were cut back, 2 bases at V and 2 bases at J, with 6 bases in the middle. Germline CDR1 MNHEY, CDR2 SVGAGI. CDR3 length: 13 amino acids. Written as DNA, the CDR3 is TGTGCCAGCAGTTACGGGGGGAACTATGGCTACACCTTC. Protein: CASSYGGNYGYTF.

This chain links TRBV12-5 with TRBJ1-5; possibly TRBD1 for D (6 bases). The germline V gene has CDR1 LGHNT and CDR2 FRNRAP. This CDR3 has 16 residues. V lost 1 base to trimming and J lost 1 base, with 11 bases between them. The CDR3 loop is CASGLGSGESNQPQHF. The DNA for the CDR3 is TGTGCTAGTGGTTTGGGATCAGGGGAAAGCAATCAGCCCCAGCATTTT.

Ten or more counts support this clonotype. The genes are TRBV7-8 and TRBJ2-2, with TRBD1 matching 7 bases. CDR1 and CDR2 (germline): SGHVS, FQNEAQ. With 7 bases clipped from V and 4 bases from J, the junction kept 12 bases outside the gene matches. The CDR3 covers 16 residues. The DNA for the CDR3 is TGTGCCAGCATCCTTTCCCGGGACAGAGGCACCGGGGAGCTGTTTTTT. This sequence encodes CASILSRDRGTGELFF.

This clonotype has a count of ten or more. This chain links TRBV14 with TRBJ2-5; possibly TRBD1 for D (5 bases). V lost 0 bases and J 5 bases, leaving 13 bases between the germline ends. From germline, CDR1 is SGHDN and CDR2 FVKESK. The CDR3 runs 15 residues. The DNA for the CDR3 is TGTGCCAGCAGCCAAGATCACAGCCCAGGGGAGACCCAGTACTTC. Amino acid sequence: CASSQDHSPGETQYF.

This clonotype was seen a handful of times. The chain carries TRBV20-1 and TRBJ1-2; D is perhaps TRBD1 (5 bases). V lost 6 bases, J lost 3 bases, and 17 bases lay in between. This CDR3 region has 14 residues. Germline loops: CDR1 DFQATT, CDR2 SNEGSKA (reference sequence). CDR3 coding DNA: TGCAGTGCAACCGGGACGGAGGATTACTATGGCTACACCTTC. Translating it yields CSATGTEDYYGYTF.

The V call is TRBV28, the J call TRBJ2-2; a possible D gene is TRBD2 (6 bases). Germline loops: CDR1 MDHEN, CDR2 SYDVKM. The V end was cut by 6 bases, the J end by 4 bases, with 9 bases between. CDR3 length: 13 amino acids. The CDR3 region has the DNA TGTGCCAGCAGGATGGGGGGCACCGGGGAGCTGTTTTTT. The encoded protein is CASRMGGTGELFF.

Concerning this clonotype itself: This likely comes from a read error, as the CDR3 has no conserved phenylalanine or tryptophan at its end. V is TRBV6-8 and J is TRBJ2-7; a weak D match, TRBD2 (6 bases). Per the germline V gene, CDR1 is MNHGY and CDR2 is SAAAGT. This CDR3 has 14 residues. Trimming cost V 2 bases and J 1 base, with 9 bases left between them. This CDR3 reads CASSYAGRSYEQYL. The CDR3 coding sequence is TGTGCCAGCAGTTACGCGGGACGTTCCTACGAGCAGTACTTA.

As regards this clonotype: A read error may account for a junction end that differs from germline. The CDR3 region has the DNA TGTGCCAGCAGTGAGGAGAGGAGCAGGCTGAGAAGGAACACTCAGTACTTC. Encoded protein: CASSEERSRLRRNTQYF. The rearrangement joins TRBV2 to TRBJ2-4; D unclear. CDR1 and CDR2 (germline): SNHLY, FYNNEI. There are 17 residues in the CDR3.

This clonotype was detected only a few times. The chain uses TRBV12-5 and TRBJ2-6; D is unresolved. The CDR3 loop spans 13 amino acids. With 3 bases removed from V and 3 bases from J, the gap between germline ends came to 3 bases. The germline V gene encodes CDR1 LGHNT and CDR2 FRNRAP. CDR3 loop: CASGLDGANVLTF. CDR3 DNA: TGTGCTAGTGGTTTAGATGGGGCCAACGTCCTGACTTTC.

This clonotype was observed at least ten times. The rearrangement uses TRBV7-2 and TRBJ2-2; TRBD2 agrees at 9 bases. The CDR3 length is 16 residues. Germline V gene sequence: CDR1 SGHTA, CDR2 FQGNSA. V lost 3 bases, J lost 6 bases, and 8 bases stayed unmatched. The CDR3 spells CASSFPGLAIPGELFF. The CDR3 DNA follows: TGTGCCAGCAGCTTCCCCGGACTAGCGATCCCCGGGGAGCTGTTTTTT.

This clonotype occurred many times. DNA of the CDR3: TGTGCCAGCAGTTACCGGGGTATCGGGGGGTCCTACAATGAGCAGTTCTTC. Protein product: CASSYRGIGGSYNEQFF. V gene TRBV6-5 combines with J gene TRBJ2-1; 7 bases match TRBD2. The germline gives CDR1 MNHEY, CDR2 SVGAGI. The CDR3 contains 17 residues. The V gene end was trimmed by 2 bases and the J gene end by 1 base; junction bases not matched to a gene: 8.

This clonotype occurred many times. The chain links TRBV7-2 to TRBJ2-3; 10 bases are a match to TRBD1. Trimming took 3 bases from V and 1 from J; bases not matched to a gene: 4. The CDR3 length is 16 residues. Germline CDR1 and CDR2: SGHTA and FQGNSA. The CDR3 is CASSFGTGEGTDTQYF. In DNA, the CDR3 is TGTGCCAGCAGCTTTGGGACAGGGGAAGGCACAGATACGCAGTATTTT.

Many counts were recorded for this clonotype. The V and J genes are TRBV5-6 and TRBJ1-2; D perhaps matches TRBD1 (5 bases). Germline V gene data show CDR1 as SGHDT and CDR2 as YYEEEE. The CDR3 loop spans 14 amino acids. Trimming stripped 2 bases from V and 8 bases from J, with 16 bases between. The CDR3 DNA is TGTGCCAGCAGCTTTCTCCAGGGTCAACGGGGCTACACCTTC. Its translation is CASSFLQGQRGYTF.